This T cell receptor (beta chain) was sequenced during a study of blood T cell repertoires in COVID-19. The wider study: COVID-19 samples, acute and convalescent, were from the United States, Italy and Spain.

The ends were cut back, 3 bases at V and 3 bases at J, with 7 bases in the middle. There are 13 residues in the CDR3. Germline-derived CDR1 and CDR2 are SGHAT and FQNNGV. Only in-frame clones appear in the TCRdb table, and some are missing; sequencing was by immunoSEQ multiplex PCR. The table has more than 80,000 clones, about 83% seen once. The receptor was isolated from a man aged 50 to 59 with active COVID-19. Sequencing used peripheral blood. The V call is TRBV11-2, the J call TRBJ2-3; D remains unclear. The CDR3 here is CASSFEVTDTQYF. In DNA, the CDR3 is TGTGCCAGCAGCTTCGAGGTAACAGATACGCAGTATTTT.